The TCR beta chain under discussion was sequenced for a study of blood T cell repertoires in COVID-19. Profiled with immunoSEQ multiplex PCR; TCRdb holds only in-frame clones, not every one. Altogether under 400,000 clones are present, 88% being singletons, with the ten largest covering under 2%. While infection was still active, Seattle patients were enrolled and then followed longitudinally. The TCR sequence derives from a woman aged 25-40 years with COVID-19, enrolled during active disease. Sequencing used peripheral blood.

The chain's CDR3 is CASSQTPRGTDTQYF. CDR3 sequence (DNA): TGTGCCAGCAGCCAAACTCCCCGGGGGACAGATACGCAGTATTTT. J is TRBJ2-3 and V is TRBV3-1 (or the pseudogene TRBV3-2), with D tentatively TRBD2 (6 bases). CDR3 length: 15 amino acids. V was shortened by 2 bases and J by 3 bases, with 12 bases between the two germline ends. Germline V lookup: CDR1 LGHDT, CDR2 YNNKEL (reference sequence).